One and the same sample provided the 15 T cell receptor beta chains below, sequenced in a study of memory CD4+ T cells and cytomegalovirus serostatus. The sort gate was single viable CD3+CD4+CD8-CD45RO+ cells for memory CD4+ T cells. Sequenced by immunoSEQ multiplex PCR; TCRdb stores in-frame clones only, minus some. The table shows about 50,000 clones, with more than 70% occurring only once. The sample was memory CD4+ T cells from blood. These receptors came from an adult in good health and CMV-seronegative.

The J gene is TRBJ1-2, the V gene TRBV2; possibly TRBD1 for D (5 bases). Germline CDR1 reads SNHLY; CDR2 reads FYNNEI. The length of the CDR3 is 14 residues. The V and J ends lost 8 bases and 4 bases respectively, with 17 bases between them. The CDR3, as DNA: TGTGCCAGCGGGCGGCAGGGACGGACCTATGGCTACACCTTC. Protein product: CASGRQGRTYGYTF.

The J gene is TRBJ1-2, the V gene TRBV27; D gene ambiguous. Germline-derived CDR1 and CDR2 are MNHEY and SMNVEV (reference sequence). Trimming took 6 bases from V and 7 from J, leaving 18 bases between them. There are 14 residues in the CDR3. The CDR3 protein is CASSPEVLNGGYTF. CDR3 nucleotide sequence: TGTGCCAGCAGCCCCGAGGTTTTAAATGGTGGCTACACCTTC.

Only a few counts were recorded for this clone. This chain connects TRBV6-1 to TRBJ1-2, with 11 bases fitting TRBD1. The J segment lost 4 bases and the V segment lost 8 bases, leaving 6 bases of the junction unmatched. Germline-derived CDR1 and CDR2 are MNHNS and SASEGT. The CDR3 consists of 14 residues. The CDR3 nucleotides are TGTGCCAGCGAACAGGACAGGGGGCCCTATGGCTACACCTTC. This gives the protein CASEQDRGPYGYTF.

The J gene is TRBJ2-2, the V gene TRBV7-2; D call uncertain. The CDR3 is made up of 14 amino acids. The V gene lost 4 bases and the J gene lost 5 bases, with 11 bases spanning the gap. Germline V gene lookup returns CDR1 SGHTA and CDR2 FQGNSA. As DNA, the CDR3 is TGTGCCAGCAGCTACGGGCCCATTACCGGGGAGCTGTTTTTT. Its translation is CASSYGPITGELFF.

This sequence joins TRBV28 and TRBJ1-5; D unclear. CDR3 length equals 12 residues. The V end was cut by 1 base, the J end by 8 bases, with 6 bases between. The V gene's germline CDR1 is MDHEN and CDR2 SYDVKM. This chain's CDR3 is CASSLLREPQHF. CDR3 sequence (DNA): TGTGCCAGCAGTTTATTACGGGAGCCCCAGCATTTT. The entire variable domain, with the rest obtained from reference TRBV28 and TRBJ1-5, is as follows: DVKVTQSSRYLVKRTGEKVFLECVQDMDHENMFWYRQDPGLGLRLIYFSYDVKMKEKGDIPEGYSVSREKKERFSLILESASTNQTSMYLCASSLLREPQHFGDGTRLSIL.

The chain uses TRBV27 and TRBJ1-1; a weak D match, TRBD1 (5 bases). The V end was cut by 3 bases, the J end by 8 bases, with 10 bases between. CDR1 is MNHEY, CDR2 SMNVEV, per germline (reference sequence). CDR3 length equals 12 residues. The CDR3 bases are TGTGCCAGCAGTTTTTGGCAGGGCGAAGCTTTCTTT. As protein: CASSFWQGEAFF.

The genes are TRBV7-2 and TRBJ1-2; TRBD1 might be the D (5 bases). Trimming removed 5 bases at V and 7 bases at J, with 20 bases between. The CDR3 has 15 residues. CDR1 and CDR2 (germline): SGHTA, FQGNSA. The CDR3 protein is CASSPSAGGVAGYTF. In DNA form, the CDR3 reads TGTGCCAGCAGCCCCTCCGCCGGGGGGGTGGCTGGCTACACCTTC.

This chain links TRBV7-9 with TRBJ2-1, with no clear D. The V end was cut by 4 bases, the J end by 4 bases, with 8 bases between. The V gene's germline CDR1 is SEHNR and CDR2 FQNEAQ (reference sequence). The CDR3 contains 13 residues. In DNA form, the CDR3 reads TGTGCCAGCAGCTCACGGGTTTACAATGAGCAGTTCTTC. Its protein is CASSSRVYNEQFF.

The chain recombines TRBV27 with TRBJ2-4; no reliable D call. Germline CDR1 and CDR2: MNHEY and SMNVEV (reference sequence). This CDR3 has 15 amino acids. V was shortened by 6 bases and J by 1 base, with 13 bases between the two germline ends. For the CDR3, the DNA is TGTGCCAGCAGCCTCAGTGTGGGGGCCAAAAACATTCAGTACTTC. It yields the protein CASSLSVGAKNIQYF.

The chain is built from TRBV7-9 and TRBJ2-1; D is ambiguous. CDR1 is SEHNR and CDR2 is FQNEAQ in the germline V gene (reference sequence). Trimming took off 3 bases at V and 3 bases at J, with 0 bases between the two ends. The CDR3 totals 11 residues. The CDR3 DNA reads as TGTGCCAGCAGCTTCTACAATGAGCAGTTCTTC. Translating it yields CASSFYNEQFF.

The chain joins TRBV9 to TRBJ2-2; TRBD1 matches at 8 bases. The germline V gene encodes CDR1 SGDLS and CDR2 YYNGEE. The CDR3 covers 15 residues. V trimming: 3 bases; J trimming: 2 bases; junction bases outside the gene matches: 3. As DNA, the CDR3 is TGTGCCAGCAGCGCCGGGACAGGAAACACCGGGGAGCTGTTTTTT. It encodes CASSAGTGNTGELFF.

The chain couples TRBV10-2 to TRBJ1-1, with unresolved D. CDR3 size: 14 residues. CDR1 and CDR2 from the germline V gene are WSHSY and SAAADI. Trimming pared 3 bases from V and 1 base from J, leaving 9 bases between. The CDR3 region has the DNA TGCGCCAGCAGTGATAGATCGGGGAACACTGAAGCTTTCTTT. Its translation is CASSDRSGNTEAFF.

This clone was seen a few times. The V call is TRBV5-1, the J call TRBJ2-4, with 7 bases aligning to TRBD1. The CDR3 length is 17 residues. The junction had 10 bases not matched to a gene; V was cut back by 3 bases and J by 1 base. Germline assignment: CDR1 SGHRS and CDR2 YFSETQ. CDR3 residues: CASSSAQTGTAKNIQYF. CDR3 coding DNA: TGCGCCAGCAGCTCCGCACAGACAGGGACGGCCAAAAACATTCAGTACTTC. Full variable domain (missing parts from reference TRBV5-1 and TRBJ2-4): KAGVTQTPRYLIKTRGQQVTLSCSPISGHRSVSWYQQTPGQGLQFLFEYFSETQRNKGNFPGRFSGRQFSNSRSEMNVSTLELGDSALYLCASSSAQTGTAKNIQYFGAGTRLSVL.

A single count supports this clone. This rearrangement joins TRBV2 to TRBJ2-1, with TRBD2 matching 8 bases. The trim removed 7 bases at V and 4 bases at J, leaving 9 bases unmatched. Per germline, CDR1 SNHLY and CDR2 FYNNEI. CDR3 length: 15 residues. The CDR3 sequence: CASINGRASYNEQFF. The CDR3 bases are TGTGCCAGCATAAACGGGAGGGCTTCTTACAATGAGCAGTTCTTC.

J is TRBJ2-7 and V is TRBV27; tentatively, D is TRBD1 or TRBD2 (5 bases each). The CDR3 consists of 13 residues. Trimming shortened V by 5 bases and J by 6 bases, and 14 bases separated the two germline ends. Germline-derived CDR1 and CDR2 are MNHEY and SMNVEV (reference sequence). This CDR3 is CASSTTWGFEQYF. In DNA form, the CDR3 reads TGTGCCAGCAGTACCACATGGGGGTTCGAGCAGTACTTC.